One and the same sample provided the 32 T cell receptor beta chains below, sequenced in a study of regulatory T cells in long-lasting Graves disease. Combining iRepertoire HTBI primers with Arm-PCR of CDR3 regions, the authors built TCR beta libraries. TCRdb re-called the multiplex PCR reads through MiXCR, storing one row per CDR3 protein. This table has 620,000 or so distinct CDR3 sequences, roughly 15% appearing once. Time point here: newly diagnosed GD, antithyroid drugs for less than 3 months. TCR sequences were obtained from RNA taken from PBMCs. The data were also submitted as part of a second study, on T cells in Graves' hyperthyroidism and ophthalmopathy.

This sample comprised peripheral blood mononuclear cells (PBMCs), obtained at new diagnosis, from a patient treated with antithyroid drugs. The source is a woman aged 25 to 39 with Graves disease.

This clonotype was counted a few times. The genes are TRBV28 and TRBJ2-6; no firm D call. The CDR3 totals 17 residues. The germline V gene encodes CDR1 MDHEN and CDR2 SYDVKM. V lost 6 bases, J lost 0 bases, and 15 bases lay in between. As DNA, the CDR3 is TGTGCCAGCAGGGAAGTGGTGGCCGGCTCTGGGGCCAACGTCCTGACTTTC. Translation: CASREVVAGSGANVLTF.

This clonotype was counted a few times. CDR3 in amino acids: CASSAGTPSYEQYF. CDR3 sequence (DNA): TGTGCCAGCAGCGCCGGGACTCCCAGCTACGAGCAGTACTTC. This chain uses TRBV2 with TRBJ2-7; tentatively, D is TRBD2 (6 bases). V lost 6 bases, J lost 3 bases, and 15 bases lay in between. Germline CDR1 SNHLY, CDR2 FYNNEI. This CDR3 spans 14 amino acids.

This chain joins TRBV20-1 and TRBJ2-5; D not resolved. V lost 5 bases and J lost 1, with 11 bases in between. Germline CDR1 DFQATT, CDR2 SNEGSKA (reference sequence). This CDR3 comprises 13 residues. CDR3 sequence: CSASSPPQETQYF. CDR3 DNA sequence: TGCAGTGCTTCCAGTCCCCCCCAAGAGACCCAGTACTTC.

Many counts were recorded for this clonotype. The chain combines TRBV11-3 with TRBJ1-2, with D perhaps TRBD1 (5 bases). CDR3 length: 16 amino acids. With 0 bases removed from V and 4 bases from J, the gap between germline ends came to 15 bases. Germline CDR1 is SGHNT and CDR2 is YENEEA. CDR3 protein: CASSLDRHDRTYGYTF. CDR3 nucleotide sequence: TGTGCCAGCAGCTTAGATCGCCATGACAGAACCTATGGCTACACCTTC.

This rearrangement joins TRBV24-1 to TRBJ2-5; 9 bases line up with TRBD1. This CDR3 spans 14 amino acids. Looked up from germline, CDR1 is KGHDR and CDR2 is SFDVKD. V lost 9 bases to trimming and J lost 1 base; unmatched junction nucleotides: 5. Here the CDR3 reads CATPGQGPQETQYF. Here the CDR3 DNA reads TGTGCCACCCCGGGACAGGGACCCCAAGAGACCCAGTACTTC.

The chain couples TRBV28 to TRBJ1-5, with D tentatively TRBD1 (5 bases). The CDR3 runs 16 residues. V was cut by 5 bases and J by 0 bases, with 14 bases left in between. From germline, CDR1 is MDHEN and CDR2 SYDVKM. DNA for the CDR3: TGTGCCAGCAGTCCTCGCCCCGGGACTAGCAATCAGCCCCAGCATTTT. Residues: CASSPRPGTSNQPQHF.

The chain links TRBV28 to TRBJ1-6, with 9 bases aligning to TRBD1. Germline V gene lookup returns CDR1 MDHEN and CDR2 SYDVKM. V was clipped by 8 bases and J by 6 bases; unmatched bases: 2. The CDR3 has 13 residues. The CDR3 DNA sequence: TGTGCCAGCTTGACAGGGGGTAATTCACCCCTCCACTTT. This codes for CASLTGGNSPLHF. The full variable domain, its missing parts supplied by reference TRBV28 and TRBJ1-6, is DVKVTQSSRYLVKRTGEKVFLECVQDMDHENMFWYRQDPGLGLRLIYFSYDVKMKEKGDIPEGYSVSREKKERFSLILESASTNQTSMYLCASLTGGNSPLHFGNGTRLTVT.

With regard to this clonotype: A read error may explain this, as a much larger clone is one base away. The rearrangement joins TRBV28 to TRBJ2-5; D is perhaps TRBD2 (5 bases). V was cut by 7 bases and J by 4 bases, with 16 bases left in between. The CDR3 runs to 14 residues. CDR1 MDHEN and CDR2 SYDVKM come from the germline V gene. This chain's CDR3 is CASITEEKGETQYF. The CDR3 DNA reads as TGTGCCAGCATCACGGAGGAGAAGGGAGAGACCCAGTACTTC.

This clonotype has a handful of counts. The rearrangement joins TRBV30 to TRBJ1-4; no reliable D call. CDR1 is GTSNPN and CDR2 is SVGIG in the germline V gene (reference sequence). The CDR3 is 11 amino acids. V was clipped by 2 bases and J by 8 bases, with 6 bases between them. CDR3 sequence (DNA): TGTGCCTGGAGTTTCGGGGAAAAACTGTTTTTT. This codes for CAWSFGEKLFF.

This clonotype was observed many times. The chain carries TRBV7-2 and TRBJ2-1, with D tentatively TRBD2 (5 bases). The ends were cut back, 0 bases at V and 8 bases at J, with 14 bases in the middle. The germline gives CDR1 SGHTA, CDR2 FQGNSA. The CDR3 spans 15 residues. CDR3: CASSLAIGVVHEQFF. Written as DNA, the CDR3 is TGTGCCAGCAGCTTAGCGATCGGGGTTGTTCATGAGCAGTTCTTC. Drawing the rest from reference TRBV7-2 and TRBJ2-1, the complete variable domain is GAGVSQSPSNKVTEKGKDVELRCDPISGHTALYWYRQSLGQGLEFLIYFQGNSAPDKSGLPSDRFSAERTGGSVSTLTIQRTQQEDSAVYLCASSLAIGVVHEQFFGPGTRLTVL.

This CDR3 reads CATKRGATQYF. CDR3 nucleotides: TGTGCCACCAAGCGGGGGGCCACCCAGTACTTC. The chain employs TRBV6-1 and TRBJ2-5; 9 bases line up with TRBD2. The CDR3 has 11 residues. CDR1 is MNHNS and CDR2 is SASEGT in the germline V gene. The ends lost 10 bases at V and 8 bases at J; junction bases unmatched: 5.

This clonotype was recorded many times. The V gene is TRBV5-1, the J gene TRBJ2-1, with D possibly being TRBD1 (6 bases). The CDR3 is made up of 16 amino acids. Germline V gene data show CDR1 as SGHRS and CDR2 as YFSETQ. The germline V and J ends were trimmed by 4 bases and 3 bases, with 17 bases remaining between them. The CDR3 DNA reads as TGCGCCAGCAGCGAACGACAGGCTACCTACTACAATGAGCAGTTCTTC. Its translation: CASSERQATYYNEQFF.

This chain uses TRBV20-1 with TRBJ1-5, with a possible D match to TRBD1 (6 bases). The germline gives CDR1 DFQATT, CDR2 SNEGSKA (reference sequence). Trimming cost V 0 bases and J 0 bases, with 9 bases left between them. There are 15 residues in the CDR3. DNA for the CDR3: TGCAGTGCTAGAGAGGACAGTTGTAGCAATCAGCCCCAGCATTTT. As protein: CSAREDSCSNQPQHF.

This clonotype was detected a few times. This rearrangement joins TRBV5-1 to TRBJ2-1; 11 bases match TRBD2. J was trimmed by 8 bases and V by 4 bases; bases with no gene match: 5. The germline V gene has CDR1 SGHRS and CDR2 YFSETQ. This CDR3 spans 14 amino acids. The CDR3 sequence is CASSRLAGFDEQFF. CDR3 bases: TGCGCCAGCAGCCGACTAGCGGGATTCGATGAGCAGTTCTTC.

The CDR3 DNA sequence: TGTGCCACCAGCCCGACAGGGGGGTACTACGAGCAGTACTTC. It specifies CATSPTGGYYEQYF. The chain combines TRBV15 with TRBJ2-7, with 9 bases lining up with TRBD1. The length of the CDR3 is 14 residues. Germline loops: CDR1 LNHNV, CDR2 YYDKDF (reference sequence). V shed 5 bases and J 3 bases; nucleotides not matched to a gene: 5.

This clonotype has more than one count but fewer than ten. DNA of the CDR3: TGTGTCAGACAGGGTGAGGCTTTCTTT. Its translation is CVRQGEAFF. This chain joins TRBV6-1 and TRBJ1-1; 7 positions match TRBD1. CDR1 is MNHNS and CDR2 is SASEGT in the germline V gene. CDR3 length: 9 amino acids.

This clonotype showed up many times. CDR3: CSAPNRGNTEAFF. The CDR3 nucleotides are TGCAGTGCTCCGAACAGGGGTAACACTGAAGCTTTCTTT. The V gene is TRBV20-1, the J gene TRBJ1-1; 7 bases match TRBD1. Germline V gene lookup returns CDR1 DFQATT and CDR2 SNEGSKA (reference sequence). Trimming at V came to 5 bases and at J to 2 bases, leaving 5 bases not matched to a gene. This CDR3 contains 13 residues.

V is TRBV7-9 and J is TRBJ2-7; 8 bases line up with TRBD1. The CDR3 is made up of 16 amino acids. CDR1 and CDR2 from the germline V gene are SEHNR and FQNEAQ (reference sequence). J gave up 2 bases and V 2 bases, and 8 bases lay outside the gene matches. The CDR3 coding sequence is TGTGCCAGCAGCTTATCCCAGGGACAGGAGGCCTACGAGCAGTACTTC. Amino acid sequence: CASSLSQGQEAYEQYF. Full variable domain (missing parts from reference TRBV7-9 and TRBJ2-7): DTGVSQNPRHKITKRGQNVTFRCDPISEHNRLYWYRQTLGQGPEFLTYFQNEAQLEKSRLLSDRFSAERPKGSFSTLEIQRTEQGDSAMYLCASSLSQGQEAYEQYFGPGTRLTVT.

This clonotype was counted a few times. This chain connects TRBV5-6 to TRBJ2-2; no definite D call. V dropped 6 bases and J dropped 3 bases, with 9 bases sitting between them. Germline CDR1 is SGHDT and CDR2 is YYEEEE. There are 13 residues in the CDR3. The CDR3 nucleotides read TGTGCCAGCACCCCTGGGGACACCGGGGAGCTGTTTTTT. This translates into CASTPGDTGELFF.

This clonotype was seen only a few times. The chain recombines TRBV20-1 with TRBJ2-3, with 8 bases that match TRBD2. This CDR3 comprises 14 residues. Trimming removed 6 bases from V and 2 bases from J; junction bases left unmatched: 7. The germline V gene has CDR1 DFQATT and CDR2 SNEGSKA (reference sequence). CDR3 region: CSARLAKNTDTQYF. CDR3 nucleotides: TGCAGTGCAAGACTAGCGAAGAACACAGATACGCAGTATTTT.

There are a few counts of this clonotype. V and J are TRBV20-1 and TRBJ1-2; no clear D gene. The CDR3 runs to 13 residues. V lost 1 base to trimming and J lost 0 bases, with 6 bases between them. Per germline, CDR1 DFQATT and CDR2 SNEGSKA (reference sequence). CDR3 sequence: CSARGGPNYGYTF. The CDR3 DNA follows: TGCAGTGCTAGAGGAGGGCCTAACTATGGCTACACCTTC.

This clonotype has at least ten counts. This chain links TRBV20-1 with TRBJ2-2; 7 bases agree with TRBD2. Trimming cost V 5 bases and J 7 bases; bases outside gene matches: 10. CDR1 is DFQATT and CDR2 is SNEGSKA in the germline V gene (reference sequence). The CDR3 has 14 residues. CDR3 in amino acids: CSAGASGPIGELFF. In nucleotides, the CDR3 is TGCAGTGCTGGGGCTAGCGGTCCTATCGGGGAGCTGTTTTTT.

This clonotype was detected many times. The rearrangement links TRBV28 to TRBJ1-2, with 7 bases that match TRBD1. Unmatched junction bases numbered 7, after V lost 4 bases and J lost 2 bases. This CDR3 has 15 residues. CDR1 is MDHEN, CDR2 SYDVKM, per germline. CDR3 DNA: TGTGCCAGCAGTTCCCCGGGACAGACCAACTATGGCTACACCTTC. It translates to CASSSPGQTNYGYTF.

This chain joins TRBV5-1 and TRBJ2-2; D unclear. The germline CDR1 and CDR2 sequences are SGHRS and YFSETQ. This CDR3 has 15 residues. V was clipped by 4 bases and J by 1 base, with 11 bases between them. The CDR3 bases are TGCGCCAGCAGCCCCGTCGGTCGGAACACCGGGGAGCTGTTTTTT. Protein: CASSPVGRNTGELFF.

The chain joins TRBV7-9 to TRBJ2-1; tentative D call: TRBD1 (5 bases). The V gene lost 1 base and the J gene lost 5 bases, with 12 bases spanning the gap. This CDR3 region has 15 residues. Germline CDR1 and CDR2: SEHNR and FQNEAQ (reference sequence). This CDR3 is CASSLVSGQHNEQFF. The CDR3 coding sequence is TGTGCCAGCAGCTTAGTATCCGGACAACACAATGAGCAGTTCTTC.

This clonotype showed up just a few times. The gene calls are TRBV5-4 and TRBJ1-1; 8 positions match TRBD1. CDR1 is SGHNT, CDR2 YYREEE, per germline (reference sequence). This CDR3 has 14 amino acids. After removal of 5 bases from V and 4 bases from J, the junction contained 7 bases not matched to a gene. The CDR3 region has the DNA TGTGCCAGCAGTTCCCAGGGGGCGGGCACTGAAGCTTTCTTT. Its protein product is CASSSQGAGTEAFF.

In its sample, this clonotype was seen many times. The chain links TRBV30 to TRBJ1-5; maybe TRBD1 (6 bases). Trimming pared 1 base from V and 4 bases from J, leaving 11 bases between. This CDR3 spans 14 amino acids. The germline V gene has CDR1 GTSNPN and CDR2 SVGIG (reference sequence). CDR3 loop: CAWSGLGANQPQHF. The CDR3 DNA reads TGTGCCTGGAGTGGGTTGGGGGCAAATCAGCCCCAGCATTTT.

The V and J genes are TRBV5-1 and TRBJ2-6; tentatively, D is TRBD1 or TRBD2 (5 bases each). Looked up from germline, CDR1 is SGHRS and CDR2 is YFSETQ. V was trimmed by 3 bases and J by 0 bases, leaving 13 bases between them. The CDR3 spans 17 residues. The CDR3 sequence: CASSSGTTNSGANVLTF. The DNA of the CDR3 is TGCGCCAGCAGCTCTGGGACGACGAACTCTGGGGCCAACGTCCTGACTTTC.

There are a few counts of this clonotype. This chain uses TRBV15 with TRBJ1-4; D not certain. V was pared by 1 base and J by 4 bases, with 10 bases between. The CDR3 totals 15 residues. Germline V gives CDR1 LNHNV, CDR2 YYDKDF (reference sequence). As DNA, the CDR3 is TGTGCCACCAGCAGAGGCGGCGGAAATAATGAAAAACTGTTTTTT. Translating it yields CATSRGGGNNEKLFF.

The chain carries TRBV7-2 and TRBJ2-1, with D tentatively TRBD2 (5 bases). V was clipped by 4 bases and J by 7 bases, with 20 bases between them. Germline V CDR1 and CDR2: SGHTA, FQGNSA. The CDR3 sequence is 16 residues long. The CDR3 here is CASSSASLTSGNEQFF. The CDR3 region has the DNA TGTGCCAGCAGCTCCGCTAGCCTCACGAGTGGGAATGAGCAGTTCTTC.

The chain carries TRBV6-1 and TRBJ2-5; the D call may be TRBD1 or TRBD2 (5 bases each). The CDR3 totals 11 residues. Germline CDR1 and CDR2: MNHNS and SASEGT. V was cut by 8 bases and J by 5 bases, with 9 bases left in between. CDR3 sequence: CASWGSETQYF. In nucleotides, the CDR3 is TGTGCCAGCTGGGGGAGCGAGACCCAGTACTTC.

This clonotype occurred a few times. This chain uses TRBV24-1 with TRBJ2-1; D may be TRBD1 (6 bases). Germline lookup yields CDR1 KGHDR and CDR2 SFDVKD. This CDR3 comprises 13 residues. V dropped 4 bases and J dropped 7 bases, with 10 bases sitting between them. CDR3 sequence reads: CATSDWTENEQFF. In DNA form, the CDR3 reads TGTGCCACCAGTGACTGGACAGAAAATGAGCAGTTCTTC.